This TCR beta chain was sequenced for a study of blood T cell repertoires in COVID-19 (TCRdb year 2020). With respect to the entire study: Samples covering the acute and convalescent phases of COVID-19 were provided by collaborators in the United States, Italy and Spain. The material from the prospective study consisted of cDNA or gDNA derived from T cells, B-cell-depleted T cells, or PBMCs. Where HLA class I and class II types were available, the types were taken from metadata supplied by the sample provider, not from assay-based typing. Samples came from the ongoing ImmuneRACE study (first 160 participants) plus 1,254 subjects from 6 global collaborators. The repertoires were released in a freely available public database intended as a resource for research on the immune response to SARS-CoV-2. A de-identified subject ID, COVID-19 status, age in years and sex were almost always included in the sample metadata. Deeply sampled blood TCRbeta repertoires from subjects exposed to, actively infected with, or recovered from COVID-19 were included in the dataset. Summary of the overall study and its limitations: Clinical and demographic metadata were provided uncurated, with the amount varying by source and participant.

About this clone itself: Its antigen is still unknown. Per-nucleotide qualities are absent, and no much larger clonotype sits a single base away.

The immunoSEQ Assay, a bias-controlled multiplex PCR, was used to amplify TCRbeta CDR3 regions from genomic DNA. The study's own analysis went as follows. The number of nucleated cells in each sample was estimated by amplification of reference gene primers within the assay. Sequence reads were collapsed and filtered to measure the absolute abundance of every unique TCRbeta CDR3 rearrangement. Productive Simpson clonality was computed per sample as the square root of Simpson's diversity index over productive rearrangements. The table was pulled from immuneACCESS by TCRdb, which kept in-frame rearrangements only. Such tables lose some clones; where checked, under half of the loss comes from unresolved V genes, and the rest has no known cause. V, J and clone size reflect that table, while D and trimming were determined from the DNA. In this sample the table shows roughly 250,000 clones, more than 85% of which occur a single time. The ten largest clonotypes hold about 1.6% of the sample.

Participants in the prospective study were aged 18 to 89 years, lived in about two dozen United States geographic areas, and enrolled through a virtual design. To assign participants to cohorts, the prospective study relied on clinical history that participants themselves reported in a screening survey and a study questionnaire. ImmuneRACE Cohort 3 recovered participants were defined by two consecutive negative NP/OP PCR tests, healthcare professional clearance, or symptom resolution. Mobile phlebotomists in the prospective study collected whole blood, serum and a nasopharyngeal or oropharyngeal swab from every participant. Additional blood draws and questionnaires over an approximately 2-month period could optionally be provided by prospective study participants. Prospective study blood samples were shipped either frozen or at room temperature before DNA extraction. CDR1 MNHEY and CDR2 SVGAGI are derived from the germline V gene. The CDR3 spans 13 residues, from the cysteine through the phenylalanine. The kept DNA is CDR3 alone, 39 bases in frame from the first base. V and J are trimmed by 9 bases and 14 bases, and the gene matches miss 12 bases of the junction.

The clonotype comes from a woman in her forties or fifties who had recovered from COVID-19. The V and J segments used are TRBV6-5 and TRBJ1-6; 8 bases in between match TRBD1. Specimen: PBMCs or T cells enriched from blood (not recorded which). The DNA is TGTGCCAGTACCGGGACAGGCCTTTTATCCCTCCACTTT. It translates as CASTGTGLLSLHF.